Listed here are 6 T cell receptor beta chains from one sample, sequenced in a study of CD8+ T cells in alopecia areata. Extracted from the samples, RNA was reverse transcribed into cDNA to serve as the sequencing template. Measured with immunoSEQ multiplex PCR; TCRdb has only the in-frame clones, and not every one. This sample has 90,000 to 120,000 clones, with over 80% found just once. The treatment is: oral pan-JAK inhibitor, 5-10 mg twice daily. The material was CD8+ T cells sorted from blood, obtained at week 24, from a patient treated with tofacitinib. All receptors come from a human donor with alopecia areata.

This sequence joins TRBV19 and TRBJ2-7; 11 bases agree with TRBD1. Trimming removed 3 bases from V and 2 bases from J; junction bases left unmatched: 3. The CDR3 is made up of 15 amino acids. Germline V gene data show CDR1 as LNHDA and CDR2 as SQIVND (reference sequence). CDR3: CASSIGQGAAYEQYF. DNA of the CDR3: TGTGCCAGTAGTATTGGACAGGGGGCGGCCTACGAGCAGTACTTC.

This clone came up once. This chain links TRBV19 with TRBJ2-3, with 9 positions matching TRBD1. CDR3 length: 14 amino acids. With V trimmed by 9 bases and J by 6 bases, 10 bases remained unmatched. Germline V gene sequence: CDR1 LNHDA, CDR2 SQIVND (reference sequence). This CDR3 reads CASGTGQGSDTQYF. The CDR3 DNA reads TGTGCCAGCGGTACAGGACAGGGGTCCGATACGCAGTATTTT.

With respect to this clone: Its ends do not fully match the called genes, so a read error is possible. This sequence joins TRBV5-1 and TRBJ2-7; 7 bases align to TRBD1. The CDR3 covers 12 residues. Germline CDR1 reads SGHRS; CDR2 reads YFSETQ. As DNA, the CDR3 is TGCGCCAGCAGCCCAGGGGACAGAACTACAGTCTTC. Translated, it gives CASSPGDRTTVF. Filled out from reference TRBV5-1 and TRBJ2-7, the complete variable domain reads KAGVTQTPRYLIKTRGQQVTLSCSPISGHRSVSWYQQTPGQGLQFLFEYFSETQRNKGNFPGRFSGRQFSNSRSEMNVSTLELGDSALYLCASSPGDRTTVFGPGTRLTVT.

This chain joins TRBV19 and TRBJ1-1; no clear D gene. Deletions cut 1 base from V and 8 bases from J, with 11 bases between. Germline assignment: CDR1 LNHDA and CDR2 SQIVND (reference sequence). The CDR3 length is 13 residues. The CDR3 spells CASSIVVRREAFF. The CDR3 nucleotides read TGTGCCAGTAGTATAGTGGTAAGGAGGGAAGCTTTCTTT.

The rearrangement uses TRBV27 and TRBJ2-7; the match to TRBD2 covers 13 bases. This CDR3 comprises 17 residues. Germline V gives CDR1 MNHEY, CDR2 SMNVEV (reference sequence). With V trimmed by 6 bases and J by 2 bases, 10 bases remained unmatched. CDR3 residues: CASREIGLAGATYEQYF. The CDR3 coding sequence is TGTGCCAGCAGAGAAATTGGACTAGCGGGGGCAACCTACGAGCAGTACTTC.

The chain has TRBV14 and TRBJ2-7; D uncertain. The V and J ends lost 4 bases and 5 bases respectively, with 18 bases between them. Germline V gene lookup returns CDR1 SGHDN and CDR2 FVKESK. The CDR3 runs to 15 residues. CDR3 in amino acids: CASSLLEFPPHEQYF. The CDR3 DNA sequence: TGTGCCAGCAGCCTCCTAGAGTTTCCCCCTCACGAGCAGTACTTC. Looking up the rest from reference TRBV14 and TRBJ2-7 gives the full variable domain: EAGVTQFPSHSVIEKGQTVTLRCDPISGHDNLYWYRRVMGKEIKFLLHFVKESKQDESGMPNNRFLAERTGGTYSTLKVQPAELEDSGVYFCASSLLEFPPHEQYFGPGTRLTVT.